This T cell receptor (beta chain) was documented in a study of T-cell memory formation after mild COVID-19. TCRdb ran MiXCR on the 5' RACE reads and lists one entry per CDR3 protein. The sample has around 390,000 distinct CDR3 sequences; roughly 15% are singletons. V was clipped by 1 base and J by 14 bases, with 13 bases between them. The CDR3 sequence is 13 residues long. CDR1 is SGHRS, CDR2 YFSETQ, per germline. The sequenced sample consisted of PBMCs or a T cell subset sorted from them (not recorded which). The TCR originated in a man aged 18 to 35 who had mild COVID-19 (a few samples of this study predate the infection). Cell type and time point are not known. The chain recombines TRBV5-1 with TRBJ1-6; no definite D call. The CDR3 sequence: CASSLQELGTLHF. The CDR3 region has the DNA TGCGCCAGCAGCTTGCAGGAGCTTGGGACCCTCCACTTT.